The entry below gives a single TCR beta chain sequence along with its context. Its antigen is unknown. This sample stems from a study of blood T cells in healthy people across ages. Findings and caveats of the study: Lack of knowledge of donor CMV status possibly confounded expanded clonotype changes. Roughly linear age-related decline in beta diversity appeared, significant by age roughly 40.

For the second PCR, which ran for about 6 to 11 cycles, a sample-barcoded 5' primer and a J-beta primer mix were used. Each cDNA molecule was tagged by a template-switch adaptor that had 12 random nucleotides. TCRdb independently ran MiXCR on the 5' RACE reads; one entry per CDR3 protein. The profile shows over 1,500,000 distinct CDR3 sequences, about 49% of them singletons. Per-sample yields of isolated PBMCs were at least 6.5 million. This CDR3 region has 17 residues. V lost 7 bases, J lost 0 bases, and 6 bases stayed unmatched. Specimen: blood. The clonotype originates from a woman in her forties in good health. This sequence joins TRBV12-3 or TRBV12-4 and TRBJ2-2, with 12 positions matching TRBD2. CDR3 region: CASTPTSGGANTGELFF. For the CDR3, the DNA is TGTGCCAGCACCCCGACTAGCGGGGGTGCGAACACCGGGGAGCTGTTTTTT.